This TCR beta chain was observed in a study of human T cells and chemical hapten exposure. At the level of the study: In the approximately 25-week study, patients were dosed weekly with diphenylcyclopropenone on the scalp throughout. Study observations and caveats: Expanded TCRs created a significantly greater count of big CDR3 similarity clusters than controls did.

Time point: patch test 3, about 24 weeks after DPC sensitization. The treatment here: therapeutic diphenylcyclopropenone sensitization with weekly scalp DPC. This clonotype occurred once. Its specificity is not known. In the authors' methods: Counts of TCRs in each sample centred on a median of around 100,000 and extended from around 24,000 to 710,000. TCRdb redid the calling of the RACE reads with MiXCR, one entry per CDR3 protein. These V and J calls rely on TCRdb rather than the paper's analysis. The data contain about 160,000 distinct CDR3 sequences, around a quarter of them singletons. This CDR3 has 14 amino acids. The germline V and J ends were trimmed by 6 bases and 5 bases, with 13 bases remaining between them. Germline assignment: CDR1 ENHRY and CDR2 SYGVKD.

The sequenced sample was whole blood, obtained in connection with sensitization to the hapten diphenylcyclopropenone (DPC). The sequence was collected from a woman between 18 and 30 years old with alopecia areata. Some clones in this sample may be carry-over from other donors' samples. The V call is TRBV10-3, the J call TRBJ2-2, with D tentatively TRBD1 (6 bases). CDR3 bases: TGTGCCATCAGCAGGGGTGGTTCAACCGGGGAGCTGTTTTTT. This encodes CAISRGGSTGELFF.